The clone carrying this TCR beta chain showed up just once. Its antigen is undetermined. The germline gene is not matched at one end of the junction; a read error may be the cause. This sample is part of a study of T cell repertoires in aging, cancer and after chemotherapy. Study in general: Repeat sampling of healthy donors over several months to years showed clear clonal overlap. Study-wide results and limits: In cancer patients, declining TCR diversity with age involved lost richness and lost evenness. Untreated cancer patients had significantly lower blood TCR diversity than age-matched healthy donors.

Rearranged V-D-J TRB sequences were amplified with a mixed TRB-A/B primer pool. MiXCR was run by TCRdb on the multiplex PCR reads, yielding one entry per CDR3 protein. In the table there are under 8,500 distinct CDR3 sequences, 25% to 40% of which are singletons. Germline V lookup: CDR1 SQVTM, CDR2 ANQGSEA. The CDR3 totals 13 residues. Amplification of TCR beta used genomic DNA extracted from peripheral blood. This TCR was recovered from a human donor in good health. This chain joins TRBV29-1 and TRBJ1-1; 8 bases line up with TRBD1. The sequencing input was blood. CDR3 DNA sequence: TGCAGCGTGCACAGGGGGATGAACACTAAAGCTTTCTTT. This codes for CSVHRGMNTKAFF.